The 27 T cell receptor beta chains below were found in one sample sequenced in a study of shared clonotypes between healthy human individuals. Produced via immunoSEQ multiplex PCR; TCRdb's table is partial and in-frame only. The sample comprises 450,000 to 500,000 clones, over 65% of which are singletons, and over 10% rests with the top ten. Sequencing was done on a sample of PBMCs. These receptors came from a woman aged 35 to 49 in good health. Some clones in this sample may be carry-over from other donors' samples.

The V call is TRBV6-1, the J call TRBJ1-1; the match to TRBD1 covers 7 bases. Germline lookup yields CDR1 MNHNS and CDR2 SASEGT. The CDR3 extends over 14 amino acids. Trimming at V came to 6 bases and at J to 4 bases, leaving 8 bases not matched to a gene. This chain's CDR3 is CASSKDRAGTEAFF. The CDR3 DNA is TGTGCCAGCAGCAAAGACAGGGCCGGCACTGAAGCTTTCTTT.

J is TRBJ1-5 and V is TRBV28, with 9 bases identical to TRBD1. J lost 6 bases, V lost 6 bases, and 12 bases had no gene match. The CDR3 sequence is 16 residues long. CDR1 and CDR2 (germline): MDHEN, SYDVKM. CDR3 sequence (DNA): TGTGCCAGCAGCTGGGCGAAGGGACAGGGAAGTCAGCCCCAGCATTTT. Residues: CASSWAKGQGSQPQHF.

This clone was found once. The rearrangement joins TRBV7-9 to TRBJ2-1, with 7 bases aligning to TRBD1. Germline trimming cut 1 base from V and 3 bases from J; bases unmatched to any gene: 3. CDR1 SEHNR and CDR2 FQNEAQ come from the germline V gene (reference sequence). The CDR3 is 15 residues long. The CDR3 DNA sequence: TGTGCCAGCAGCTTAGACAGGGGTGTCTACAATGAGCAGTTCTTC. As protein: CASSLDRGVYNEQFF. Filled out from reference TRBV7-9 and TRBJ2-1, the complete variable domain reads DTGVSQNPRHKITKRGQNVTFRCDPISEHNRLYWYRQTLGQGPEFLTYFQNEAQLEKSRLLSDRFSAERPKGSFSTLEIQRTEQGDSAMYLCASSLDRGVYNEQFFGPGTRLTVL.

The J gene is TRBJ1-4, the V gene TRBV11-2; no reliable D call. Trimming removed 3 bases at V and 0 bases at J, with 5 bases between. The germline V gene has CDR1 SGHAT and CDR2 FQNNGV. The CDR3 consists of 14 residues. The CDR3 reads CASSLMATNEKLFF. Written as DNA, the CDR3 is TGTGCCAGCAGCTTGATGGCAACTAATGAAAAACTGTTTTTT.

This clone was seen once. The same CDR3 is also encoded by other DNA sequences in this sample. This chain joins TRBV29-1 and TRBJ2-7, with D unclear. In germline, CDR1 is SQVTM, CDR2 ANQGSEA. V lost 4 bases and J 5 bases, leaving 15 bases between the germline ends. CDR3 length: 13 residues. The CDR3 bases are TGCAGCGTTGGCGAGTCCACCTGGCACGAGCAGTACTTC. Its translation: CSVGESTWHEQYF.

This clone was seen more than once but under ten times. This CDR3 reads CARHSDRAFF. The CDR3 nucleotides read TGTGCCCGCCACTCGGACAGAGCTTTCTTT. The chain carries TRBV7-3 and TRBJ1-1; a weak D match, TRBD1 (6 bases). This CDR3 has 10 residues. Germline loops: CDR1 SGHTA, CDR2 FQGTGA. Trimming took 11 bases from V and 10 from J, leaving 14 bases between them.

The chain carries TRBV6-1 and TRBJ2-6; a weak D match, TRBD2 (6 bases). The CDR3 sequence is 15 residues long. The V and J ends lost 6 bases and 2 bases respectively, with 11 bases between them. Germline-derived CDR1 and CDR2 are MNHNS and SASEGT. As DNA, the CDR3 is TGTGCCAGCAGAGCGGGCCTGGCTGGGGCCAACGTCCTGACTTTC. This gives the protein CASRAGLAGANVLTF.

A few counts support this clone. The chain recombines TRBV5-1 with TRBJ2-7; TRBD1 matches at 7 bases. The CDR3 spans 13 residues. Per the germline V gene, CDR1 is SGHRS and CDR2 is YFSETQ. Unmatched junction bases numbered 4, after V lost 4 bases and J lost 3 bases. The CDR3, as DNA: TGCGCCAGCAGCCAAGGGACAGTCTACGAGCAGTACTTC. Its translation is CASSQGTVYEQYF.

This clone was found a few times. V gene TRBV20-1 combines with J gene TRBJ2-7; TRBD1 or TRBD2 may be the D gene (5 bases each). Germline CDR1 DFQATT, CDR2 SNEGSKA (reference sequence). The CDR3 loop spans 11 amino acids. V lost 3 bases to trimming and J lost 9 bases, with 12 bases between them. Here the CDR3 DNA reads TGCAGTGCTAGCGACCCGGGACGGCAGTACTTC. It is translated as CSASDPGRQYF.

As concerns this clone: Other DNA sequences in the same sample also yield this CDR3. V is TRBV7-9 and J is TRBJ2-1; TRBD2 agrees at 14 bases. The V gene's germline CDR1 is SEHNR and CDR2 FQNEAQ (reference sequence). The junction had 4 bases not matched to a gene; V was cut back by 5 bases and J by 7 bases. The CDR3 is 15 residues long. CDR3 in amino acids: CASSHRTSGRNEQFF. The CDR3 DNA follows: TGTGCCAGCAGCCACCGGACTAGCGGGAGGAATGAGCAGTTCTTC.

The rearrangement uses TRBV28 and TRBJ2-7, with 12 bases lining up with TRBD2. CDR1 MDHEN and CDR2 SYDVKM come from the germline V gene. V was pared by 5 bases and J by 5 bases, with 4 bases of the junction left unmatched. The CDR3 contains 14 residues. The CDR3, as DNA: TGTGCCAGCAGTCCGACTAGCGGGAGTGACGAGCAGTACTTC. Protein: CASSPTSGSDEQYF.

This clone was seen repeatedly, ten times or more. The chain joins TRBV29-1 to TRBJ2-3; TRBD1 aligns across 10 bases. This CDR3 comprises 14 residues. Germline V gene data show CDR1 as SQVTM and CDR2 as ANQGSEA. V lost 6 bases, J lost 6 bases, and 9 bases stayed unmatched. CDR3 in DNA: TGCAGCGTAGCCAAGGGACAGGGGATGGATACGCAGTATTTT. As protein: CSVAKGQGMDTQYF.

This chain links TRBV7-2 with TRBJ2-3; no clear D. V dropped 4 bases and J dropped 4 bases, with 15 bases sitting between them. CDR3 size: 15 residues. Germline CDR1 SGHTA, CDR2 FQGNSA. Written as DNA, the CDR3 is TGTGCCAGCAGCTCAATCCGAGAGCCCGCAGATACGCAGTATTTT. Protein product: CASSSIREPADTQYF.

In its sample, this clone was seen once. The chain links TRBV28 to TRBJ1-2, with D tentatively TRBD1 (6 bases). Per the germline V gene, CDR1 is MDHEN and CDR2 is SYDVKM. V was shortened by 8 bases and J by 4 bases, with 17 bases between the two germline ends. This CDR3 is built from 14 residues. CDR3 in amino acids: CASRIQGHFYGYTF. The CDR3 DNA reads TGTGCCAGCCGTATTCAGGGGCACTTCTATGGCTACACCTTC.

Comments on this clone: Since a much larger clone is just one base distant, this may be a read error. The chain has TRBV30 and TRBJ2-1; D assignment may be TRBD1 or TRBD2 (5 bases each). V gave up 8 bases and J gave up 0 bases, with 11 bases separating them. The CDR3 length is 13 residues. Germline V CDR1 and CDR2: GTSNPN, SVGIG (reference sequence). In DNA form, the CDR3 reads TGTGCCCGGGACCCTAGCTCCTACAATGAGCAGTTCTTC. Its translation is CARDPSSYNEQFF. The full variable domain, completed using reference TRBV30 and TRBJ2-1, is SQTIHQWPATLVQPVGSPLSLECTVEGTSNPNLYWYRQAAGRGLQLLFYSVGIGQISSEVPQNLSASRPQDRQFILSSKKLLLSDSGFYLCARDPSSYNEQFFGPGTRLTVL.

This chain uses TRBV29-1 with TRBJ2-7; no clear D gene. Trimming removed 5 bases from V and 3 bases from J, with 11 bases in between. Germline assignment: CDR1 SQVTM and CDR2 ANQGSEA. The CDR3 runs to 12 residues. The CDR3 DNA reads TGCAGCGTTAGGTCGGCGATCTACGAGCAGTACTTC. Protein: CSVRSAIYEQYF.

The rearrangement links TRBV6-6 to TRBJ2-1, with D perhaps TRBD2 (6 bases). CDR1 and CDR2 (germline): MNHNY, SVGAGI (reference sequence). V was trimmed by 6 bases and J by 2 bases, leaving 14 bases between them. The CDR3 totals 15 residues. CDR3 nucleotides: TGTGCCAGCAGCATCATCGGGAGTCCCTACAATGAGCAGTTCTTC. Amino acids: CASSIIGSPYNEQFF.

Concerning this clone itself: A far larger clone is off by one base, so a read error is likely. This CDR3 is missing its conserved last phenylalanine or tryptophan, likely due to a read error. The chain carries TRBV14 and TRBJ2-7; D call uncertain. Trimming removed 1 base at V and 2 bases at J, with 9 bases between. The CDR3 length is 14 residues. Germline V gene sequence: CDR1 SGHDN, CDR2 FVKESK. Written as DNA, the CDR3 is TGTGCCAGCAGCCAAGGGGTCATTCCCTACGAGCAGTACCTC. This encodes CASSQGVIPYEQYL.

Details on this clone: The same CDR3 is also encoded by other DNA sequences in this sample. The gene calls are TRBV5-1 and TRBJ1-2; weak D call: TRBD1 (5 bases). V lost 0 bases and J 5 bases, leaving 11 bases between the germline ends. This CDR3 region has 14 residues. Germline V lookup: CDR1 SGHRS, CDR2 YFSETQ. CDR3 residues: CASSLEQGGYGYTF. CDR3 coding DNA: TGCGCCAGCAGCTTGGAGCAGGGTGGGTATGGCTACACCTTC.

Written as DNA, the CDR3 is TGCGCCAGCAGTGATGGGACTAGGGGCGAGCAGTACTTC. Amino acid sequence: CASSDGTRGEQYF. The chain has TRBV10-1 and TRBJ2-7; 8 bases are shared with TRBD2. After removal of 3 bases from V and 6 bases from J, the junction contained 4 bases not matched to a gene. The germline gives CDR1 WNHNN, CDR2 SYGVQD (reference sequence). CDR3 length equals 13 residues.

Details on this clone: The same CDR3 also results from other DNA sequences found in this sample. The chain combines TRBV19 with TRBJ2-5; TRBD1 might be the D (5 bases). The CDR3 covers 13 residues. Trimming left V 4 bases short and J 2 bases short, with 8 bases between. Per germline, CDR1 LNHDA and CDR2 SQIVND (reference sequence). CDR3 DNA: TGTGCCAGTAGTACGACAGCGCAAGAGACCCAGTACTTC. It yields the protein CASSTTAQETQYF.

The table lists this clone with many counts. This sequence joins TRBV6-6 and TRBJ2-7; 8 positions match TRBD2. This CDR3 has 12 amino acids. Germline assignment: CDR1 MNHNY and CDR2 SVGAGI (reference sequence). V was clipped by 11 bases and J by 6 bases; unmatched bases: 9. DNA for the CDR3: TGTGCCGCCAGCGGGAGAGGCCTCGAGCAGTACTTC. Translated, it gives CAASGRGLEQYF.

On this clone: The sample contains more than one DNA sequence encoding this CDR3. The rearrangement joins TRBV18 to TRBJ2-7, with 9 bases fitting TRBD1. V trimming: 3 bases; J trimming: 5 bases; junction bases outside the gene matches: 2. Germline V gene lookup returns CDR1 KGHSH and CDR2 LQKENI. The CDR3 extends over 13 amino acids. The CDR3 sequence is CASSPGTGNEQYF. CDR3 DNA: TGTGCCAGCTCACCTGGGACAGGGAACGAGCAGTACTTC. The full variable domain, in which reference TRBV18 and TRBJ2-7 provide the parts outside the CDR3, is NAGVMQNPRHLVRRRGQEARLRCSPMKGHSHVYWYRQLPEEGLKFMVYLQKENIIDESGMPKERFSAEFPKEGPSILRIQQVVRGDSAAYFCASSPGTGNEQYFGPGTRLTVT.

The chain recombines TRBV6-4 with TRBJ2-3; unclear D gene. CDR1 is MRHNA and CDR2 is SNTAGT in the germline V gene. V was pared by 3 bases and J by 2 bases, with 9 bases between. CDR3 length equals 14 residues. The CDR3 protein is CASSENAITDTQYF. In nucleotides, the CDR3 is TGTGCCAGCAGTGAAAACGCTATCACAGATACGCAGTATTTT.

This clone has only a few counts. The V and J genes are TRBV5-1 and TRBJ2-5; D might be TRBD1 or TRBD2, each matching 5 bases. The germline V and J ends were trimmed by 4 bases and 3 bases, with 16 bases remaining between them. The V gene's germline CDR1 is SGHRS and CDR2 YFSETQ. This CDR3 contains 15 residues. CDR3 amino acids: CASSPGTPSEETQYF. CDR3 coding DNA: TGCGCCAGCAGCCCGGGGACGCCATCGGAAGAGACCCAGTACTTC.

The CDR3 DNA follows: TGCGCCAGCAGCAGATACAGTAAGGGCGGCGAGCAGTACTTC. Encoded protein: CASSRYSKGGEQYF. V and J are TRBV5-1 and TRBJ2-7; unclear D gene. This CDR3 has 14 amino acids. Trimming cost V 4 bases and J 6 bases, with 17 bases left between them. Germline V gene sequence: CDR1 SGHRS, CDR2 YFSETQ.

In the case of this clone: A much bigger clone sits one base away, suggesting this may be a read error. The gene calls are TRBV4-3 and TRBJ2-2; TRBD2 is a possible D gene (7 bases). The CDR3 covers 14 residues. The germline CDR1 and CDR2 sequences are LGHNA and YSLEER. Trimming removed 5 bases from V and 6 bases from J, with 13 bases in between. As DNA, the CDR3 is TGCGCCAGCAGCGGGGGGGGCGTAGCCGGGGAGCTGTTTTTT. Translation: CASSGGGVAGELFF.